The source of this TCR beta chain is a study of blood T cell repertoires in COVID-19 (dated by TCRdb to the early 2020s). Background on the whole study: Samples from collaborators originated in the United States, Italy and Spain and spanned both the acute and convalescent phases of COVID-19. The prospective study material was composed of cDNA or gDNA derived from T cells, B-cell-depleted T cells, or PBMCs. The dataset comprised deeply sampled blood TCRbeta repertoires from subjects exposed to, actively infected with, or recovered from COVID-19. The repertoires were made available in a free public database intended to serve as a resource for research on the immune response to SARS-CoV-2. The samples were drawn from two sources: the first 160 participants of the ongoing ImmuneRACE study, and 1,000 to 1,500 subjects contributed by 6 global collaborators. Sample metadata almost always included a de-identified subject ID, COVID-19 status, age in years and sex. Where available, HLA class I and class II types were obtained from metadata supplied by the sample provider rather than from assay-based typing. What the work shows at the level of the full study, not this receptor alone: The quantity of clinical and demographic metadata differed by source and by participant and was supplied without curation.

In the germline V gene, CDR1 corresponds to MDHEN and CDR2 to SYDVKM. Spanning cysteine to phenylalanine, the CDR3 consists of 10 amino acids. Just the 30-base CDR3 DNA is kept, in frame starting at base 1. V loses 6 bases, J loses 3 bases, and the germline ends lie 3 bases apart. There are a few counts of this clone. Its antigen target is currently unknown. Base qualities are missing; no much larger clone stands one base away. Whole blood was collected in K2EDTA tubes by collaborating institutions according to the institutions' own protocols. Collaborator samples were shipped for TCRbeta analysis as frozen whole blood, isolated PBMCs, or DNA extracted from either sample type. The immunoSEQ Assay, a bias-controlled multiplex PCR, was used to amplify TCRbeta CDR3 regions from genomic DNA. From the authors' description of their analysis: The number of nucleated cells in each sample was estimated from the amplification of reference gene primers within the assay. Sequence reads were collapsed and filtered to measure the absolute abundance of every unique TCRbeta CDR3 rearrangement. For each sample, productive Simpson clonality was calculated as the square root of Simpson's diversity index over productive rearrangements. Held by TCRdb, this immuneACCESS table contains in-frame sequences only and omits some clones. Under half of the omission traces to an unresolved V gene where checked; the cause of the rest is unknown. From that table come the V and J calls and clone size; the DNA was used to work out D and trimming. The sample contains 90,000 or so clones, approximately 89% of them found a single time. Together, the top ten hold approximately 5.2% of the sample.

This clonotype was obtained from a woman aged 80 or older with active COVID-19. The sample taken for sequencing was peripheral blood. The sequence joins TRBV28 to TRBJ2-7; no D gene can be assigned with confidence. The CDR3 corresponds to CASSNYEQYF. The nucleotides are TGTGCCAGCAGCAACTACGAGCAGTACTTC.